The 20 T cell receptor beta chains below were found in one sample sequenced in a study of circulating and synovial CD4+ cells in juvenile arthritis. Sequenced by immunoSEQ multiplex PCR; TCRdb stores in-frame clones only, minus some. The data show 30,000 to 40,000 clones, 90% to 95% seen once. The sequenced material came from CD4+ T cells from blood. These TCRs come from a human donor with juvenile idiopathic arthritis.

This chain connects TRBV7-3 to TRBJ2-1, with D perhaps TRBD2 (5 bases). Trimming took off 6 bases at V and 7 bases at J, with 13 bases between the two ends. The CDR3 loop spans 13 amino acids. Germline CDR1 SGHTA, CDR2 FQGTGA. The CDR3 DNA reads as TGTGCCAGCAGGGAACTAGGGTTTAATGAGCAGTTCTTC. This encodes CASRELGFNEQFF.

V is TRBV10-3 and J is TRBJ1-2, with a weak D call TRBD1 (5 bases). CDR3 length: 14 residues. V lost 4 bases and J 4 bases, leaving 13 bases between the germline ends. CDR1 is ENHRY and CDR2 is SYGVKD in the germline V gene. This CDR3 reads CAISAQGSSYGYTF. CDR3 sequence (DNA): TGTGCCATCAGTGCCCAGGGAAGCAGCTATGGCTACACCTTC.

This clone turned up a few times. The V gene is TRBV19, the J gene TRBJ2-6; weak D call: TRBD1 (6 bases). CDR3 length equals 14 residues. CDR1 and CDR2 from the germline V gene are LNHDA and SQIVND (reference sequence). V lost 3 bases and J lost 13, with 16 bases in between. CDR3 protein: CASSIRGAFLVLTF. In DNA, the CDR3 is TGTGCCAGTAGTATCAGGGGCGCCTTCCTGGTCCTGACTTTC.

The V and J genes are TRBV5-4 and TRBJ1-1; D perhaps matches TRBD1 (6 bases). The CDR3 consists of 15 residues. With 7 bases removed from V and 2 bases from J, the gap between germline ends came to 18 bases. Germline V lookup: CDR1 SGHNT, CDR2 YYREEE (reference sequence). This chain's CDR3 is CASGNRGALNTEAFF. CDR3 DNA sequence: TGTGCCAGCGGAAATCGGGGGGCGCTCAACACTGAAGCTTTCTTT.

This clone has just one count. The rearrangement joins TRBV6-1 to TRBJ2-4; 7 nucleotides line up with TRBD1. The CDR3 contains 16 residues. Germline CDR1 is MNHNS and CDR2 is SASEGT. The J segment lost 2 bases and the V segment lost 6 bases, leaving 10 bases of the junction unmatched. The CDR3 reads CASREQGIRTKNIQYF. The CDR3 nucleotides read TGTGCCAGCAGGGAACAGGGGATTCGGACCAAAAACATTCAGTACTTC.

The chain recombines TRBV6-1 with TRBJ2-7; 7 bases map to TRBD2. The V and J ends lost 4 bases and 6 bases, in that order; junction bases with no gene match: 9. The length of the CDR3 is 14 residues. CDR1 and CDR2 (germline): MNHNS, SASEGT. Here the CDR3 reads CASSVARGLGEQYF. CDR3 nucleotide sequence: TGTGCCAGCAGTGTTGCGCGGGGGTTGGGCGAGCAGTACTTC.

The V gene is TRBV29-1, the J gene TRBJ2-1; 10 bases line up with TRBD2. Germline V lookup: CDR1 SQVTM, CDR2 ANQGSEA. Trimming took 7 bases from V and 7 from J; bases not matched to a gene: 7. There are 13 residues in the CDR3. CDR3 region: CSDRRAGGNEQFF. The CDR3 region has the DNA TGCAGCGACCGAAGAGCGGGGGGGAATGAGCAGTTCTTC.

J is TRBJ2-3 and V is TRBV28; tentative D call: TRBD1 (6 bases). This CDR3 comprises 17 residues. The V gene lost 2 bases and the J gene lost 0 bases, with 15 bases spanning the gap. Germline V gene data show CDR1 as MDHEN and CDR2 as SYDVKM. The CDR3 is CASSLRGYRDSTDTQYF. In DNA form, the CDR3 reads TGTGCCAGCAGTTTAAGGGGATACAGGGATAGCACAGATACGCAGTATTTT.

The rearrangement links TRBV7-9 to TRBJ2-4; 8 bases align to TRBD1. This CDR3 has 16 residues. Germline V lookup: CDR1 SEHNR, CDR2 FQNEAQ (reference sequence). Losses at the gene ends were 5 bases for V and 2 bases for J; bases not matched to a gene: 8. In DNA form, the CDR3 reads TGTGCCAGCAGCAAGGACAGGGTGATGACCAAAAACATTCAGTACTTC. As protein: CASSKDRVMTKNIQYF.

The DNA for the CDR3 is TGTGCCAGCAGTAACCCCGTCCGGGACACAGATACGCAGTATTTT. As protein: CASSNPVRDTDTQYF. J is TRBJ2-3 and V is TRBV28; TRBD2 might be the D (5 bases). Germline V lookup: CDR1 MDHEN, CDR2 SYDVKM. Trimming left V 5 bases short and J 2 bases short, with 14 bases between. This CDR3 is 15 amino acids long.

The chain combines TRBV4-2 with TRBJ2-6, with 10 bases identical to TRBD1. Per the germline V gene, CDR1 is LGHNA and CDR2 is YNFKEQ. The CDR3 runs to 19 residues. J lost 0 bases, V lost 6 bases, and 11 bases had no gene match. In DNA form, the CDR3 reads TGTGCCAGCAGTACCACCGGGACAGGGGCGATCTCTGGGGCCAACGTCCTGACTTTC. This encodes CASSTTGTGAISGANVLTF.

The genes are TRBV7-2 and TRBJ1-5, with D possibly matching TRBD1 (5 bases). CDR1 is SGHTA and CDR2 is FQGNSA in the germline V gene. The CDR3 extends over 13 amino acids. Between the trimmed V and J ends, which lost 5 bases and 9 bases, there was a span of 14 bases. CDR3 nucleotides: TGTGCCAGCAGCGTAGACAGTTTTATGCCCCAGCATTTT. Translating it yields CASSVDSFMPQHF.

The CDR3: CASSYEQQETQYF. In DNA, the CDR3 is TGTGCCAGCAGCTATGAACAGCAAGAGACCCAGTACTTC. The V gene is TRBV5-8, the J gene TRBJ2-5; D is undetermined. CDR1 and CDR2 from the germline V gene are SGHTS and YDEGEE. V gave up 3 bases and J gave up 2 bases, with 8 bases separating them. The CDR3 covers 13 residues.

The V and J genes are TRBV11-2 and TRBJ1-4, with 8 bases matching TRBD1. Trimming removed 3 bases from V and 7 bases from J; junction bases left unmatched: 4. The CDR3 covers 14 residues. Germline loops: CDR1 SGHAT, CDR2 FQNNGV. CDR3 amino acids: CASSFRGRGEKLFF. CDR3 in DNA: TGTGCCAGCAGCTTCAGGGGGCGGGGTGAAAAACTGTTTTTT.

This chain uses TRBV7-6 with TRBJ2-3, with 11 bases that match TRBD2. CDR3 size: 16 residues. The germline gives CDR1 SGHVS, CDR2 FNYEAQ. Trimming cost V 4 bases and J 1 base; bases outside gene matches: 4. The CDR3 coding sequence is TGTGCCAGCAGCTCTCTAGCGGGAGGAGGCACAGATACGCAGTATTTT. Protein product: CASSSLAGGGTDTQYF.

A single count supports this clone. This CDR3 reads CASSVVGGVTAGELFF. CDR3 DNA: TGTGCCAGCAGCGTAGTCGGCGGGGTAACCGCCGGGGAGCTGTTTTTT. This chain uses TRBV9 with TRBJ2-2, with D possibly being TRBD2 (6 bases). The CDR3 covers 16 residues. The germline V and J ends were trimmed by 0 bases and 6 bases, with 15 bases remaining between them. Looked up from germline, CDR1 is SGDLS and CDR2 is YYNGEE.

The rearrangement uses TRBV18 and TRBJ2-2; a possible D gene is TRBD2 (5 bases). The CDR3 has 14 residues. Germline V gene lookup returns CDR1 KGHSH and CDR2 LQKENI. The V and J ends lost 3 bases and 0 bases respectively, with 5 bases between them. CDR3 sequence (DNA): TGTGCCAGCTCACCTAGCGCGAACACCGGGGAGCTGTTTTTT. This encodes CASSPSANTGELFF.

The chain joins TRBV2 to TRBJ2-6, with TRBD1 matching over 8 bases. CDR1 is SNHLY and CDR2 is FYNNEI in the germline V gene. V shed 6 bases, J shed 1 base, and the junction held 11 bases outside the gene matches. The CDR3 length is 18 residues. CDR3 sequence reads: CASRRDRRALSGANVLTF. For the CDR3, the DNA is TGTGCCAGCAGACGGGACAGGAGGGCTCTATCTGGGGCCAACGTCCTGACTTTC.

This sequence joins TRBV28 and TRBJ2-7; D might be TRBD2 (6 bases). CDR1 MDHEN and CDR2 SYDVKM come from the germline V gene. V gave up 3 bases and J gave up 6 bases, with 15 bases separating them. This CDR3 contains 14 residues. CDR3 coding DNA: TGTGCCAGCAGTTTCGGCGGGGCACGGGCCGAGCAGTACTTC. Its translation is CASSFGGARAEQYF.

V gene TRBV7-8 combines with J gene TRBJ2-7, with 11 bases identical to TRBD1. The CDR3 loop spans 14 amino acids. The junction had 3 bases not matched to a gene; V was cut back by 3 bases and J by 5 bases. CDR1 is SGHVS and CDR2 is FQNEAQ in the germline V gene. The CDR3 sequence: CASSLRDRGDEQYF. The CDR3 coding sequence is TGTGCCAGCAGCTTGCGGGACAGGGGGGACGAGCAGTACTTC.